The present T cell receptor beta chain was sequenced within a study of cytomegalovirus exposure and HLA in healthy donors. PCR was performed using 60 Vbeta and 13 Jbeta primers. The repertoire was sequenced with immunoSEQ multiplex PCR; TCRdb's copy has only in-frame clones and lacks some. The sample records approximately 180,000 clones, about 85% being singletons. This CDR3 contains 16 residues. Sequencing was carried out using PBMCs. The clonotype originates from a woman aged 50 to 60 in good health and CMV-seronegative. The V and J genes are TRBV21-1 and TRBJ2-2; the D segment call TRBD1 is taken from the table without a DNA check. TRBV21-1 is a recognized pseudogene. CDR3 in DNA: TGTGCCAGCAGTTACCTCGGACAGGGGCAAACCGGGGAGCTGTTTTTT. Encoded protein: CASSYLGQGQTGELFF.